These 2 T cell receptor beta chains were all obtained from the same sample, sequenced in a study of PD-1 blockade in mismatch repair-deficient tumors. Clones were read by immunoSEQ multiplex PCR, and TCRdb kept only the in-frame ones, dropping some. The sample contains fewer than 100,000 clones, 81% of which appear only once. Material: peripheral blood, obtained 12 weeks after starting pembrolizumab. All receptors come from an adult with mismatch repair-deficient cancer.

This clone was seen a few times. This chain uses TRBV14 with TRBJ2-1; 13 bases are shared with TRBD2. CDR3 length: 19 amino acids. Germline CDR1 is SGHDN and CDR2 is FVKESK. Unmatched junction bases numbered 9, after V lost 2 bases and J lost 2 bases. The CDR3 protein is CASSQKSRTSGRTYNEQFF. The DNA of the CDR3 is TGTGCCAGCAGCCAAAAAAGCCGGACTAGCGGGAGAACCTACAATGAGCAGTTCTTC.

V is TRBV2 and J is TRBJ2-2; D not resolved. This CDR3 has 14 residues. Trimming left V 5 bases short and J 1 base short, with 8 bases between. Per the germline V gene, CDR1 is SNHLY and CDR2 is FYNNEI. The CDR3 spells CASSPLQNTGELFF. The CDR3 bases are TGTGCCAGCAGTCCCCTCCAGAACACCGGGGAGCTGTTTTTT.